This T cell receptor (beta chain) was sequenced for a study of blood T cell repertoires in COVID-19 (dated by TCRdb to 2020 to 2022). Regarding the complete study: The collaborator samples originated in the United States, Italy and Spain and spanned the acute and convalescent phases of COVID-19. Where HLA class I and class II types were available, the types were taken from metadata supplied by the sample provider, not from assay-based typing. The material from the prospective study consisted of cDNA or gDNA derived from T cells, B-cell-depleted T cells, or PBMCs. Deeply sampled blood TCRbeta repertoires from subjects exposed to, actively infected with, or recovered from COVID-19 were included in the dataset. Nearly every sample came with metadata listing a de-identified subject ID, COVID-19 status, age in years and sex. A freely available public database, intended as a resource for researchers studying the immune response to SARS-CoV-2, is where the repertoires were released. Samples came from the ongoing ImmuneRACE study (first 160 participants) plus 1,254 subjects from 6 global collaborators. Broad study findings and their caveats: How much clinical and demographic metadata was included differed by source and by participant, and the metadata was provided uncurated.

Whole blood was collected in K2EDTA tubes by collaborating institutions according to the institutions' own protocols. For TCRbeta analysis, collaborator samples were shipped as frozen whole blood, as isolated PBMCs, or as DNA extracted from either sample type. TCRbeta CDR3 regions were amplified from genomic DNA by means of the immunoSEQ Assay, a bias-controlled multiplex PCR. Regarding the original processing steps: Within the assay, amplification of reference gene primers was used to estimate how many nucleated cells each sample contained. To quantify the absolute abundance of each unique TCRbeta CDR3 rearrangement, sequence reads were collapsed and filtered. For each sample, productive Simpson clonality was calculated by taking the square root of Simpson's diversity index across productive rearrangements. In its TCRdb copy, this immuneACCESS table keeps in-frame sequences only and misses some clones. Where compared with another copy, unresolved V genes explain less than half of these, and the others have no known cause. V, J and clone size derive from that table, while D and trimming were established from the DNA sequence. Here the sample has around 150,000 clones; 85% to 90% occur a single time. Together, the top ten hold 0.99% of the sample.

Spanning cysteine to phenylalanine, the CDR3 consists of 17 amino acids. The DNA shown is the 51-base CDR3, in frame from base 1. The junction carries 20 bases between V and J, which are trimmed by 0 bases and 8 bases respectively. Based on the germline V gene, the CDR1 and CDR2 sequences are LGHNA and YNFKEQ. Comment on this clone: Its cognate antigen has yet to be identified. Qualities for individual bases were not recorded, and no much larger clone is one base off.

The rearranged chain carries TRBV4-2 and TRBJ2-4, with a weak D call of TRBD1 (5 bases match). The sample was peripheral blood. The receptor's source is a man between 18 and 35 years old with acute or convalescent COVID-19. The DNA reads TGTGCCAGCAGCCAAGAAGTCAGGGAAGTTTTTATGGACATTCAGTACTTC. The translation is CASSQEVREVFMDIQYF.